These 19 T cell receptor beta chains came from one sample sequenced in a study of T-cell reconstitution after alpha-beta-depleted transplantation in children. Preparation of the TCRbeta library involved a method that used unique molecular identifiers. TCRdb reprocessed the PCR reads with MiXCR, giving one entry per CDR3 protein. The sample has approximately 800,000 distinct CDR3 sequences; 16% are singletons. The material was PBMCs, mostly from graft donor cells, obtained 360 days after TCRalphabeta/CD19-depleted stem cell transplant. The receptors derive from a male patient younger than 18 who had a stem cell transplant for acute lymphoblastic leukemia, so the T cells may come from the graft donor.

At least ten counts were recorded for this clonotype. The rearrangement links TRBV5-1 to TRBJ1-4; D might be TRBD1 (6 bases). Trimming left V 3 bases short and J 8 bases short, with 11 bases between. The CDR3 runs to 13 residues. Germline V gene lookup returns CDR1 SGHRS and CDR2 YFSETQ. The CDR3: CASSSSGEEKLFF. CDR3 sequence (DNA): TGCGCCAGCAGCTCATCAGGGGAGGAAAAACTGTTTTTT.

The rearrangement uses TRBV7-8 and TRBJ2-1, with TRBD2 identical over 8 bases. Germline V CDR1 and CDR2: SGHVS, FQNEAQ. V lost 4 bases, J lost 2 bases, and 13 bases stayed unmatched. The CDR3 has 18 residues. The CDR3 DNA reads TGTGCCAGCAGCTACCTCTCCGGGACTAGTAACCCCTACAATGAGCAGTTCTTC. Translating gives CASSYLSGTSNPYNEQFF.

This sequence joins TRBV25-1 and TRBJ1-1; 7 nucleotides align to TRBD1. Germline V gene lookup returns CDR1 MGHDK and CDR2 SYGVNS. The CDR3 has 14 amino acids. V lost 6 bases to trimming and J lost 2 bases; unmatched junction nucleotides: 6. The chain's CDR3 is CASRRTGSNTEAFF. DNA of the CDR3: TGTGCCAGCAGAAGGACAGGCTCAAACACTGAAGCTTTCTTT. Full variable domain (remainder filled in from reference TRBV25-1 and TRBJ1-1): EADIYQTPRYLVIGTGKKITLECSQTMGHDKMYWYQQDPGMELHLIHYSYGVNSTEKGDLSSESTVSRIRTEHFPLTLESARPSHTSQYLCASRRTGSNTEAFFGQGTRLTVV.

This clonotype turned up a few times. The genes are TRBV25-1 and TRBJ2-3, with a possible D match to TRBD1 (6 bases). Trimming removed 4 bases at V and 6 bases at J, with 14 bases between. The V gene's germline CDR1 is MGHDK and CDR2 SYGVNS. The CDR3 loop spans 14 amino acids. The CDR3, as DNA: TGTGCCAGCAGTGGACAGGTCCGGTCCGATACGCAGTATTTT. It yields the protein CASSGQVRSDTQYF.

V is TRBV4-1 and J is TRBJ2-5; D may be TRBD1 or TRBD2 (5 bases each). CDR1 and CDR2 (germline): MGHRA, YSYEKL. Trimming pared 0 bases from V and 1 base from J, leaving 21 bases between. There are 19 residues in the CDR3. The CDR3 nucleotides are TGCGCCAGCAGCCAAGATGACGGGGACCACGACCAATTCCAAGAGACCCAGTACTTC. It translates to CASSQDDGDHDQFQETQYF.

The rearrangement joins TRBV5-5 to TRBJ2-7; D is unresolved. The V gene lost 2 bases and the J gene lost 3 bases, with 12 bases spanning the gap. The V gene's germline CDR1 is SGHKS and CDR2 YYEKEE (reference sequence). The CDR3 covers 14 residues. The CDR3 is CASSFSLPYYEQYF. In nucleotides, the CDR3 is TGTGCCAGCAGCTTCAGCCTGCCGTACTACGAGCAGTACTTC.

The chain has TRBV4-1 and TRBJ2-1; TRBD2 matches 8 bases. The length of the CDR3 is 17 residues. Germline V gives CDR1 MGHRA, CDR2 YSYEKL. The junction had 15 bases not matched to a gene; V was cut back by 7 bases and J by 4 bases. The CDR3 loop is CASKPKPGLVDYNEQFF. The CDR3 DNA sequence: TGCGCCAGCAAACCTAAACCGGGACTAGTCGATTACAATGAGCAGTTCTTC.

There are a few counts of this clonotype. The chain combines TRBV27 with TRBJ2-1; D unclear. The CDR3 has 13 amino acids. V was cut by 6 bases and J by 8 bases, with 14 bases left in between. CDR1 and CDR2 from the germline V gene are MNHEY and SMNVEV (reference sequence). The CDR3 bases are TGTGCCAGCAGCCTCTCCCTTGGCGATGAGCAGTTCTTC. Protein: CASSLSLGDEQFF.

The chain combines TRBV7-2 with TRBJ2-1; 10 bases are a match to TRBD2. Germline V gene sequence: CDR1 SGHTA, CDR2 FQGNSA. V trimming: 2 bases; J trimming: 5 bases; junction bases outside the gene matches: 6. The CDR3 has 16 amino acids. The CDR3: CASSLRSGRVDNEQFF. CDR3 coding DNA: TGTGCCAGCAGCTTAAGGAGCGGGAGGGTCGACAATGAGCAGTTCTTC.

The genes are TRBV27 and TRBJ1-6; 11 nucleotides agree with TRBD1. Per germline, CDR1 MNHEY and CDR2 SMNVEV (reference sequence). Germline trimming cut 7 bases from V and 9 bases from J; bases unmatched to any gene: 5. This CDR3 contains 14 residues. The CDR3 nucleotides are TGTGCCAGCACCCTGGACAGGGGGCTTTCACCCCTCCACTTT. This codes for CASTLDRGLSPLHF.

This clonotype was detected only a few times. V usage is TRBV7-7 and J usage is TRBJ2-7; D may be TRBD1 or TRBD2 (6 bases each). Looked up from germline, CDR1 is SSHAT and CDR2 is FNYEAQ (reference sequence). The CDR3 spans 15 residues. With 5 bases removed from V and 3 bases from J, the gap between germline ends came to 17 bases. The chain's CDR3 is CASSPQVGGNYEQYF. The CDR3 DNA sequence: TGTGCCAGCAGCCCCCAAGTAGGGGGGAACTACGAGCAGTACTTC. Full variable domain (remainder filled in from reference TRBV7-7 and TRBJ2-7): GAGVSQSPRYKVTKRGQDVTLRCDPISSHATLYWYQQALGQGPEFLTYFNYEAQPDKSGLPSDRFSAERPEGSISTLTIQRTEQRDSAMYRCASSPQVGGNYEQYFGPGTRLTVT.

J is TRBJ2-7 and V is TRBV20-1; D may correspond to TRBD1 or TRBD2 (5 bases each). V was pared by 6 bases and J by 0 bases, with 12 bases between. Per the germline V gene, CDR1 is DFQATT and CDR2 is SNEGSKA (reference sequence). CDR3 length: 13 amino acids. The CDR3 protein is CSASRESSYEQYF. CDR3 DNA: TGCAGTGCCAGCAGGGAGAGCTCCTACGAGCAGTACTTC.

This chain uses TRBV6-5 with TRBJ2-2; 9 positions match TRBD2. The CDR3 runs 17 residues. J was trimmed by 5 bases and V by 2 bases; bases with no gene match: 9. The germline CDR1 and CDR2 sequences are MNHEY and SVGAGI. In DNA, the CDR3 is TGTGCCAGCAGTTACCCGCAAGCGGGAGGCCGAACCGGGGAGCTGTTTTTT. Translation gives CASSYPQAGGRTGELFF.

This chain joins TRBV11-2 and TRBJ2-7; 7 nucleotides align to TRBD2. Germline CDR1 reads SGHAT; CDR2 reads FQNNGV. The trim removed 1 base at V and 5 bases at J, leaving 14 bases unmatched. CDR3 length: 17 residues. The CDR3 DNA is TGTGCCAGCAGCTTAGTGGAGGGAGGGTATAAGTCGGACGAGCAGTACTTC. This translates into CASSLVEGGYKSDEQYF.

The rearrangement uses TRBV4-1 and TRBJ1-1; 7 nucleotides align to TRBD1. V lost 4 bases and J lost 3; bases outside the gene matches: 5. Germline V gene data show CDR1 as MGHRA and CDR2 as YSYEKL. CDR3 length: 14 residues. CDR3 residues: CASSRQGGDTEAFF. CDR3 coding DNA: TGCGCCAGCAGCCGGCAGGGGGGGGACACTGAAGCTTTCTTT.

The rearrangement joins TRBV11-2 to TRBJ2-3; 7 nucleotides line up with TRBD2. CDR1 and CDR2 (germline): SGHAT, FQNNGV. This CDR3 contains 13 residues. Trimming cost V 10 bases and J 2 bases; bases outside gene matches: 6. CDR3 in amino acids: CAKGGWFTDTQYF. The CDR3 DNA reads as TGTGCCAAGGGAGGGTGGTTCACAGATACGCAGTATTTT.

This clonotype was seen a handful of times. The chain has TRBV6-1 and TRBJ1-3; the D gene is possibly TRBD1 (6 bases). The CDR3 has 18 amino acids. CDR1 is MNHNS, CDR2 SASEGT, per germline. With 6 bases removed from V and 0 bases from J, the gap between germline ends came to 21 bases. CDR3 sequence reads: CASSSSFTGSSSGNTIYF. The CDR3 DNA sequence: TGTGCCAGCAGCTCTAGTTTCACAGGGTCGAGCTCTGGAAACACCATATATTTT.

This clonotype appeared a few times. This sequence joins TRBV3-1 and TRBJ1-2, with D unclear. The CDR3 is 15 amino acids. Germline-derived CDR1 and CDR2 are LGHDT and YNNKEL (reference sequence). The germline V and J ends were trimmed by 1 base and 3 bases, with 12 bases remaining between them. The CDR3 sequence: CASSQGRWQYYGYTF. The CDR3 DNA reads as TGTGCCAGCAGCCAAGGAAGGTGGCAGTACTATGGCTACACCTTC. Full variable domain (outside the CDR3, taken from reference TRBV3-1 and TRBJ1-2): DTAVSQTPKYLVTQMGNDKSIKCEQNLGHDTMYWYKQDSKKFLKIMFSYNNKELIINETVPNRFSPKSPDKAHLNLHINSLELGDSAVYFCASSQGRWQYYGYTFGSGTRLTVV.

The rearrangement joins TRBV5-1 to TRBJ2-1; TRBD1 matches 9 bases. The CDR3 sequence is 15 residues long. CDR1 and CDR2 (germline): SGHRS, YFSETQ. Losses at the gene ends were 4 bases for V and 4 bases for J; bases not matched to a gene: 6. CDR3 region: CASSRTGVRYNEQFF. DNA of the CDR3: TGCGCCAGCAGCCGGACAGGGGTAAGGTACAATGAGCAGTTCTTC.